These T cell receptor beta chains were read from a single sample in a study of CD8+ T cells in alopecia areata. The data were produced by immunoSEQ multiplex PCR, yet TCRdb's version contains in-frame clones alone and is incomplete. The sample has around 200,000 clones, about three fifths seen once. The material was CD4+ T cells sorted from blood, obtained at week 4, from a patient treated with tofacitinib. The receptors were gathered from a human donor with alopecia areata. Both conserved end residues are part of each CDR3. Fields, in order: J gene, D gene, CDR3 length, clone size, V gene, CDR3 DNA, CDR3 protein. D genes are given only for firm matches. Rows give clone size only sometimes, using once, few, many, or a class for an expanded clone.

>TRBJ2-7|.|15|.|TRBV7-2
TGTGCCAGCAGCTTAAAGCCGGGATCCCCGAGCGGGCAGTACTTC
CASSLKPGSPSGQYF
>TRBJ2-2|.|13|.|TRBV9
TGTGCCAGCAGCGTACGCGTGGCCGGGGAGCTGTTTTTT
CASSVRVAGELFF
>TRBJ2-6|TRBD1|18|few|TRBV18
TGTGCCAGCTCAACAACAGGGGGATACGACTCTGGGGCCAACGTCCTGACTTTC
CASSTTGGYDSGANVLTF
>TRBJ2-5|TRBD2|13|.|TRBV7-2
TGTGCCAGCAGCTTTGGGGGAGGGGAGACCCAGTACTTC
CASSFGGGETQYF
>TRBJ2-3|TRBD2|14|.|TRBV15
TGTGCCACCAGCCTGACCCAGGGAGGGGATACGCAGTATTTT
CATSLTQGGDTQYF
>TRBJ1-1|.|14|.|TRBV7-9
TGTGCCAGCAGCTTCCTTCAGATTCACACTGAAGCTTTCTTT
CASSFLQIHTEAFF
>TRBJ1-5|.|15|.|TRBV18
TGTGCCAGCTCACCCCGGTCGGGGGGAAATCAGCCCCAGCATTTT
CASSPRSGGNQPQHF
>TRBJ2-7|TRBD1|12|.|TRBV2
TGTGCCAGCAGGGACAGGGGTTACGAGCAGTACTTC
CASRDRGYEQYF
>TRBJ1-2|.|16|.|TRBV7-9
TGTGCCAGCAGCTTAGCTGGGGAACAGGTCTACTATGGCTACACCTTC
CASSLAGEQVYYGYTF
>TRBJ2-1|.|15|once|TRBV6-1
TGTGCCAGCAGTCCCGCTGGGCTCCCCGCTGGTGAGCAGTTCTTC
CASSPAGLPAGEQFF
>TRBJ2-7|.|13|few|TRBV28
TGTGCCAGCAGTTTACCCGGACAAAATGAGCAGTACTTC
CASSLPGQNEQYF
>TRBJ2-4|.|15|.|TRBV4-2
TGTGCCAGCAGCCAATTTGAGATTGGGGAAAACATTCAGTACTTC
CASSQFEIGENIQYF
>TRBJ1-2|.|12|.|TRBV5-1
TGCGCCAGCAGTTGGGGAGACTATGGCTACACCTTC
CASSWGDYGYTF
>TRBJ2-3|.|13|few|TRBV7-2
TGTGCCAGCAGCTTGACAATTTTAGATACGCAGTATTTT
CASSLTILDTQYF
>TRBJ2-3|TRBD2|15|.|TRBV30
TGTGCCTGGAGCCCCACTAGCGGGGTCACAGATACGCAGTATTTT
CAWSPTSGVTDTQYF
>TRBJ2-3|TRBD2|14|few|TRBV6-5
TGTGCCAGCAGAACTAGCGGGGGGGAGGATACGCAGTATTTT
CASRTSGGEDTQYF
>TRBJ2-5|.|11|.|TRBV10-3
TGTGCCATCAGGGCTCAAGAGACCCAGTACTTC
CAIRAQETQYF
>TRBJ2-7|TRBD1|16|.|TRBV29-1
TGCAGCGTCTCCAACAAGCCGGGACAGGGGACCTACGAGCAGTACTTC
CSVSNKPGQGTYEQYF
>TRBJ2-1|.|15|.|TRBV5-4
TGTGCCAGCAGCGGCCCGCCAGGGTCCTACAATGAGCAGTTCTTC
CASSGPPGSYNEQFF
>TRBJ2-5|TRBD2|19|.|TRBV11-3
TGTGCCAGCAGCTTAGTTGGGACTCGTGGGACTAAGTACCAAGAGACCCAGTACTTC
CASSLVGTRGTKYQETQYF
>TRBJ2-3|.|14|.|TRBV30
TGTGCCTGGAGTTTAGGGGTTACCACAGATACGCAGTATTTT
CAWSLGVTTDTQYF
>TRBJ2-7|.|13|.|TRBV4-2
TGTGCCAGCAGCACGGACAGCACCTACGAGCAGTACTTC
CASSTDSTYEQYF
>TRBJ1-5|.|15|.|TRBV30
TGTGCCTGGAGTGTACCGACAGGAGGGGTCCAGCCCCAGCATTTT
CAWSVPTGGVQPQHF
>TRBJ2-7|.|14|few|TRBV11-2
TGTGCCAGCAGCTTAGAGGCGGGGGCTTACGAGCAGTACTTC
CASSLEAGAYEQYF
>TRBJ2-7|.|12|.|TRBV29-1
TGCAGCGTTAAGACAGGTCGCTACGAGCAGTACTTC
CSVKTGRYEQYF
>TRBJ1-1|.|14|.|TRBV29-1
TGCAGCGCTACCACCGGGCTCTCCGGCACTGAAGCTTTCTTT
CSATTGLSGTEAFF
>TRBJ2-3|.|14|.|TRBV5-1
TGCGCCAGCAGCTTAGGACAAAGCACAGATACGCAGTATTTT
CASSLGQSTDTQYF
>TRBJ1-2|TRBD1|13|.|TRBV5-1
TGCGCCAGCAGCCCGACAGGGGAATTTGGCTACACCTTC
CASSPTGEFGYTF
>TRBJ2-7|TRBD1|14|.|TRBV30
TGTGCCTGGAGCTCCGGGACAGGGGTTTCCGAGCAGTACTTC
CAWSSGTGVSEQYF
>TRBJ2-3|.|11|.|TRBV9
TGTGCCAGCAGCTGGACAGATACGCAGTATTTT
CASSWTDTQYF
>TRBJ2-3|TRBD2|15|.|TRBV5-1
TGCGCCAGCAGCCCGCTAGCGGGGGGGCCGAATACGCAGTATTTT
CASSPLAGGPNTQYF
>TRBJ2-3|.|15|.|TRBV4-2
TGTGCCAGCAGCCAAGATTCCCAGAGGGCAGATACGCAGTATTTT
CASSQDSQRADTQYF
>TRBJ1-2|.|14|.|TRBV21-1
TGTGCCAGCAGCATCCAACCGGGACAGGTTGGCTACACCTTC
CASSIQPGQVGYTF
>TRBJ1-2|.|16|.|TRBV5-1
TGCGCCAGCAGCTTGGAGTTGGCAGTGAGTAACTATGGCTACACCTTC
CASSLELAVSNYGYTF
>TRBJ2-7|.|12|.|TRBV29-1
TGCAGCGTTGGATGGTTTTCCTACGAGCAGTACTTC
CSVGWFSYEQYF
>TRBJ1-1|.|13|.|TRBV4-2
TGTGCCAGCAGTCCCGACCTACACACTGAAGCTTTCTTT
CASSPDLHTEAFF
>TRBJ2-5|.|11|.|TRBV30
TGTGCCTGGAGTGATCGGGAGACCCAGTACTTC
CAWSDRETQYF
>TRBJ2-7|.|11|.|TRBV27
TGTACCGGGACGGGCTCCTACGAGCAGTACTTC
CTGTGSYEQYF
>TRBJ2-5|.|11|.|TRBV30
TGTGCCGGGGACGGAAGAGAGACCCAGTACTTC
CAGDGRETQYF
>TRBJ1-3|.|14|.|TRBV14
TGTGCCAGCAGCCCCACAGGGTCTGGAAACACCATATATTTT
CASSPTGSGNTIYF
>TRBJ2-2|TRBD1|15|.|TRBV5-1
TGCGCCAGCAGCTACATGACAGGGGGCACCGGGGAGCTGTTTTTT
CASSYMTGGTGELFF
>TRBJ2-3|TRBD2|14|.|TRBV29-1
TGCAGCGTTGAAGTAGCGGGGTGGGTAGATACGCAGTATTTT
CSVEVAGWVDTQYF
>TRBJ1-1|.|14|.|TRBV11-3
TGTGCCAGCAGCCGCGGTTTAGGGTATGCTGAAGCTTTCTTT
CASSRGLGYAEAFF
>TRBJ2-7|.|13|many|TRBV6-6
TGTGCCAGCAGTACCGGGCGCTCCTACGAGCAGTACTTC
CASSTGRSYEQYF
>TRBJ1-1|.|14|once|TRBV29-1
TGCAGCGTTGAAGAGGGGGGACTGGCCACTGAAGCTTTCTTT
CSVEEGGLATEAFF
>TRBJ2-3|.|14|.|TRBV6-5
TGTGCCAGCAGGACTAGTGCTTCCACAGATACGCAGTATTTT
CASRTSASTDTQYF